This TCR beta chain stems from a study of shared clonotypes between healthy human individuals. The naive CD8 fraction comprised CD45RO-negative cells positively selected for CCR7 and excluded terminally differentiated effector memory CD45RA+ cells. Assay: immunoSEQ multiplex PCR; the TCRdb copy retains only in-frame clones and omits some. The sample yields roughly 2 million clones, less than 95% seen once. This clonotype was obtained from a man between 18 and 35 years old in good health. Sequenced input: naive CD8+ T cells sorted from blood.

DNA for the CDR3: TGTGCCAGCAGTTTTAATCCAGGGGCTAGCACAGATACGCAGTATTTT. Translating gives CASSFNPGASTDTQYF. This rearrangement joins TRBV28 to TRBJ2-3, with TRBD1 as a possible D gene (6 bases). The V and J ends lost 3 bases and 0 bases respectively, with 13 bases between them. The CDR3 is 16 amino acids. Looked up from germline, CDR1 is MDHEN and CDR2 is SYDVKM. Filled out from reference TRBV28 and TRBJ2-3, the complete variable domain reads DVKVTQSSRYLVKRTGEKVFLECVQDMDHENMFWYRQDPGLGLRLIYFSYDVKMKEKGDIPEGYSVSREKKERFSLILESASTNQTSMYLCASSFNPGASTDTQYFGPGTRLTVL.